This T cell receptor beta chain was documented in a study of T cell responses to AZD1222 COVID-19 vaccine. The wider study: Second-dose intervals of approximately 4 or approximately 12 weeks were pooled.

With 5 bases removed from V and 7 bases from J, the gap between germline ends came to 18 bases. The CDR3 contains 16 residues. Germline V CDR1 and CDR2: MNHEY, SMNVEV (reference sequence). The study's findings and limits: At baseline, seropositivity was found in only a handful of AZD1222 recipients. Spike-specific TCR breadth and depth went up after people got two AZD1222 doses. Donors were mostly white British, more females; clonal diversity possibly underestimated.

About this clone itself: The antigen is unknown.

Method: immunoSEQ multiplex PCR; TCRdb's copy keeps in-frame clones and lacks some. The table lists 130,000 to 150,000 clones, under 95% of them singletons. Sequences were derived from peripheral blood, sampled on day 0 of AZD1222 vaccination. The V gene is TRBV27, the J gene TRBJ1-6; D unresolved. This TCR was recovered from an adult in good health. CDR3 nucleotides: TGTGCCAGCAGTCCCAGTAGCGGGGATTGGAATTCACCCCTCCACTTT. It encodes CASSPSSGDWNSPLHF.